This is a list of T cell receptor beta chains from one sample in a study of blood T cell repertoires in COVID-19. Here immunoSEQ multiplex PCR was the method, and the copy in TCRdb shows in-frame clones only, minus some. The sample carries around 160,000 clones, roughly 76% recorded once. Sequenced input: peripheral blood. These receptors were collected from a human donor with acute or convalescent COVID-19. The donor label of this sample is uncertain. Each CDR3 is given with its conserved first and last residue. The D gene is left open where the match is weak. Clone size is shown for a subset of rows, as once, few, many or a class of expanded clone.

V gene: TRBV5-1
D gene: TRBD2
J gene: TRBJ2-4
clone size: few
CDR3 protein: CASSLEAGRKNIQYF
CDR3 DNA: TGCGCCAGCAGCTTGGAAGCGGGACGGAAAAACATTCAGTACTTC

V gene: TRBV13
D gene: .
J gene: TRBJ2-1
clone size: once
CDR3 protein: CASSLVYDNEQFF
CDR3 DNA: TGTGCCAGCAGCCTCGTCTACGACAATGAGCAGTTCTTC

V gene: TRBV12-3/TRBV12-4
D gene: TRBD1
J gene: TRBJ1-6
clone size: few
CDR3 protein: CASSRQGNSPLHF
CDR3 DNA: TGTGCCAGCAGTCGACAGGGTAATTCACCCCTCCACTTT

V gene: TRBV6-5
D gene: TRBD1
J gene: TRBJ1-5
clone size: .
CDR3 protein: CASGEGQNNQPQHF
CDR3 DNA: TGTGCCAGCGGAGAGGGACAGAACAATCAGCCCCAGCATTTT

V gene: TRBV29-1
D gene: .
J gene: TRBJ1-1
clone size: .
CDR3 protein: CSVSRLPLNTEAFF
CDR3 DNA: TGCAGCGTTTCCCGACTGCCGCTGAACACTGAAGCTTTCTTT

V gene: TRBV6-5
D gene: .
J gene: TRBJ1-4
clone size: .
CDR3 protein: CASGPSGEKLFF
CDR3 DNA: TGTGCCAGCGGACCGAGCGGTGAAAAACTGTTTTTT

V gene: TRBV4-2
D gene: TRBD1
J gene: TRBJ1-6
clone size: .
CDR3 protein: CASSLQPPGQGESVPLHF
CDR3 DNA: TGTGCCAGCAGCCTACAACCCCCCGGACAGGGGGAGAGTGTACCCCTCCACTTT

V gene: TRBV7-9
D gene: .
J gene: TRBJ1-4
clone size: .
CDR3 protein: CASSGQLHYEKLFF
CDR3 DNA: TGTGCCAGCAGCGGACAGCTCCATTATGAGAAACTGTTTTTT

V gene: TRBV7-8
D gene: .
J gene: TRBJ2-7
clone size: .
CDR3 protein: CASSLVSHQSYEQYF
CDR3 DNA: TGTGCCAGCAGCTTAGTGAGCCACCAAAGCTACGAGCAGTACTTC

V gene: TRBV2
D gene: .
J gene: TRBJ1-1
clone size: .
CDR3 protein: CASSEVNSLNTEAFF
CDR3 DNA: TGTGCCAGCAGTGAAGTTAACAGCCTGAACACTGAAGCTTTCTTT

V gene: TRBV4-2
D gene: .
J gene: TRBJ1-2
clone size: .
CDR3 protein: CASSQDSSSTNYGYTF
CDR3 DNA: TGTGCCAGCAGCCAAGATAGTAGCAGTACTAACTATGGCTACACCTTC

V gene: TRBV11-1
D gene: TRBD1
J gene: TRBJ1-1
clone size: .
CDR3 protein: CASSPTTGGPNTEAFF
CDR3 DNA: TGTGCCAGCAGCCCAACGACAGGGGGGCCGAACACTGAAGCTTTCTTT

V gene: TRBV10-3
D gene: .
J gene: TRBJ1-1
clone size: .
CDR3 protein: CATRTRVIGNTEAFF
CDR3 DNA: TGTGCCACTAGGACCAGGGTTATCGGGAACACTGAAGCTTTCTTT

V gene: TRBV11-2
D gene: .
J gene: TRBJ1-3
clone size: .
CDR3 protein: CASSLDDFFNRVGNTIYF
CDR3 DNA: TGTGCCAGCAGCTTAGATGATTTCTTCAACAGGGTTGGAAACACCATATATTTT

V gene: TRBV4-1
D gene: TRBD2
J gene: TRBJ2-3
clone size: .
CDR3 protein: CASSQDETSGGQPDTQYF
CDR3 DNA: TGCGCCAGCAGCCAAGATGAGACTAGCGGGGGGCAGCCAGATACGCAGTATTTT

V gene: TRBV19
D gene: .
J gene: TRBJ1-3
clone size: .
CDR3 protein: CASSSVHRSGNTIYF
CDR3 DNA: TGTGCCAGTAGCTCGGTGCACCGCTCTGGAAACACCATATATTTT

V gene: TRBV29-1
D gene: .
J gene: TRBJ1-1
clone size: many
CDR3 protein: CSAQGGGLTEAFF
CDR3 DNA: TGCAGCGCTCAGGGAGGGGGGTTGACTGAAGCTTTCTTT

V gene: TRBV3-1/TRBV3-2
D gene: .
J gene: TRBJ1-5
clone size: few
CDR3 protein: CASSQDGTGGQPQHF
CDR3 DNA: TGTGCCAGCAGCCAAGACGGGACTGGAGGTCAGCCCCAGCATTTT

V gene: TRBV18
D gene: TRBD1
J gene: TRBJ2-7
clone size: .
CDR3 protein: CASSRTGSYEQYF
CDR3 DNA: TGTGCCAGCTCACGGACAGGCTCCTACGAGCAGTACTTC

V gene: TRBV27
D gene: TRBD1
J gene: TRBJ1-1
clone size: .
CDR3 protein: CASSTPGTGGFEAFF
CDR3 DNA: TGTGCCAGCAGTACCCCCGGGACAGGTGGGTTTGAAGCTTTCTTT

V gene: TRBV14
D gene: TRBD1
J gene: TRBJ2-7
clone size: .
CDR3 protein: CASSQETGAQAYEQYF
CDR3 DNA: TGTGCCAGCAGCCAGGAGACAGGGGCCCAAGCCTACGAGCAGTACTTC

V gene: TRBV27
D gene: TRBD1
J gene: TRBJ1-1
clone size: .
CDR3 protein: CASRHTGGTGTEAFF
CDR3 DNA: TGTGCCAGCAGACACACAGGGGGCACAGGCACTGAAGCTTTCTTT

V gene: TRBV5-1
D gene: TRBD2
J gene: TRBJ2-1
clone size: .
CDR3 protein: CASSWVASGDEQFF
CDR3 DNA: TGCGCCAGCAGCTGGGTTGCTAGCGGGGATGAGCAGTTCTTC

V gene: TRBV12-3/TRBV12-4
D gene: .
J gene: TRBJ2-3
clone size: .
CDR3 protein: CASNHAVTDTQYF
CDR3 DNA: TGTGCCAGCAACCACGCGGTCACAGATACGCAGTATTTT

V gene: TRBV5-8
D gene: .
J gene: TRBJ2-1
clone size: once
CDR3 protein: CASSRPGPLNEQFF
CDR3 DNA: TGTGCCAGCAGCCGTCCTGGGCCGTTGAATGAGCAGTTCTTC

V gene: TRBV2
D gene: .
J gene: TRBJ1-1
clone size: .
CDR3 protein: CAVGGGEAFF
CDR3 DNA: TGTGCCGTAGGGGGGGGTGAAGCTTTCTTT

V gene: TRBV19
D gene: .
J gene: TRBJ2-6
clone size: .
CDR3 protein: CASSRPPAGSGANVLTF
CDR3 DNA: TGTGCCAGTAGTAGACCCCCGGCAGGCTCTGGGGCCAACGTCCTGACTTTC

V gene: TRBV9
D gene: TRBD1
J gene: TRBJ1-5
clone size: .
CDR3 protein: CASSAGTDSNQPQHF
CDR3 DNA: TGTGCCAGCAGCGCGGGGACAGATAGCAATCAGCCCCAGCATTTT

V gene: TRBV3-1/TRBV3-2
D gene: .
J gene: TRBJ2-4
clone size: .
CDR3 protein: CASSQLRGNIQYF
CDR3 DNA: TGTGCCAGCAGCCAGTTAAGGGGGAACATTCAGTACTTC

V gene: TRBV10-2
D gene: .
J gene: TRBJ2-1
clone size: .
CDR3 protein: CASSRDTVYNEQFF
CDR3 DNA: TGCGCCAGCAGCCGGGACACGGTATACAATGAGCAGTTCTTC

V gene: TRBV18
D gene: TRBD1
J gene: TRBJ1-2
clone size: .
CDR3 protein: CASSPGTGSYGYTF
CDR3 DNA: TGTGCCAGCTCACCCGGGACAGGGTCTTATGGCTACACCTTC

V gene: TRBV18
D gene: .
J gene: TRBJ1-2
clone size: .
CDR3 protein: CASSPLPEGGYGYTF
CDR3 DNA: TGTGCCAGCTCACCCCTCCCCGAGGGCGGCTATGGCTACACCTTC

V gene: TRBV6-5
D gene: .
J gene: TRBJ1-1
clone size: .
CDR3 protein: CASSPRVPEAFF
CDR3 DNA: TGTGCCAGCAGCCCGAGAGTACCTGAAGCTTTCTTT

V gene: TRBV30
D gene: .
J gene: TRBJ1-5
clone size: .
CDR3 protein: CAWSVRSGGSNQPQHF
CDR3 DNA: TGTGCCTGGAGCGTAAGGTCTGGCGGAAGCAATCAGCCCCAGCATTTT

V gene: TRBV7-9
D gene: .
J gene: TRBJ1-5
clone size: .
CDR3 protein: CASSLAQRQPQHF
CDR3 DNA: TGTGCCAGCAGCTTGGCCCAGCGGCAGCCCCAGCATTTT

V gene: TRBV6-2/TRBV6-3
D gene: .
J gene: TRBJ1-1
clone size: .
CDR3 protein: CASSYSAFPNTEAFF
CDR3 DNA: TGTGCCAGCAGTTACTCGGCATTTCCTAACACTGAAGCTTTCTTT

V gene: TRBV11-2
D gene: TRBD2
J gene: TRBJ2-1
clone size: .
CDR3 protein: CASSPFTVGLAGGNEQFF
CDR3 DNA: TGTGCCAGCAGCCCTTTCACCGTGGGACTAGCGGGGGGGAATGAGCAGTTCTTC

V gene: TRBV7-2
D gene: .
J gene: TRBJ2-2
clone size: .
CDR3 protein: CASSLSSARNGELFF
CDR3 DNA: TGTGCCAGCAGCCTCTCTAGCGCCAGGAACGGGGAGCTGTTTTTT